Given below is one T cell receptor beta chain in context. An end of the junction does not agree with germline; a read error may underlie this. The sample belongs to a study of control samples from healthy donors and cancer patients. Generated by immunoSEQ multiplex PCR, the TCRdb table keeps only in-frame clones and is missing some. The table shows fewer than 200,000 clones, with nearly 90% occurring only once. The sample comprised blood. The TCR comes from a woman between 50 and 59 years old in good health.

The CDR3 spells CASRRLGMNTEAFF. The CDR3 nucleotides are TGTGCCAGCAGGCGACTTGGGATGAATACTGAAGCTTTCTTT. The genes are TRBV28 and TRBJ1-1; D call uncertain. CDR1 is MDHEN, CDR2 SYDVKM, per germline. The CDR3 totals 14 residues.